The 25 T cell receptor beta chains reported below all come from one sample, sequenced in a study of shared clonotypes between healthy human individuals. Profiled with immunoSEQ multiplex PCR; TCRdb holds only in-frame clones, not every one. The sample comprises millions of clones, 90% to 95% of which are singletons, and more than 0.1% rests with the top ten. Input material: naive CD4+ T cells sorted from blood. Subset here: CD45RA+ positively selected. The receptors here all came from a man aged 18 to 35 in good health.

The chain carries TRBV7-9 and TRBJ1-3; D not resolved. The CDR3 contains 13 residues. V was clipped by 1 base and J by 3 bases, with 4 bases between them. CDR1 is SEHNR and CDR2 is FQNEAQ in the germline V gene (reference sequence). This CDR3 reads CASSLVYGNTIYF. In nucleotides, the CDR3 is TGTGCCAGCAGCTTAGTCTATGGAAACACCATATATTTT.

This chain links TRBV10-3 with TRBJ1-5; a possible D gene is TRBD1 (5 bases). Trimming cost V 0 bases and J 6 bases, with 9 bases left between them. The CDR3 sequence is 14 residues long. Looked up from germline, CDR1 is ENHRY and CDR2 is SYGVKD. CDR3 sequence reads: CAISESWGGQPQHF. In DNA form, the CDR3 reads TGTGCCATCAGTGAGTCGTGGGGGGGTCAGCCCCAGCATTTT.

This clone was seen a single time. Other DNA sequences within the sample encode an identical CDR3. The chain uses TRBV5-1 and TRBJ2-7; D unresolved. V lost 0 bases, J lost 3 bases, and 10 bases lay in between. From germline, CDR1 is SGHRS and CDR2 YFSETQ. The CDR3 is 14 amino acids. CDR3 sequence (DNA): TGCGCCAGCAGCTTGGTCGGCGGTAACTACGAGCAGTACTTC. It is translated as CASSLVGGNYEQYF.

This chain joins TRBV5-4 and TRBJ1-6; maybe TRBD1 (6 bases). The germline V and J ends were trimmed by 0 bases and 8 bases, with 6 bases remaining between them. Per germline, CDR1 SGHNT and CDR2 YYREEE (reference sequence). The CDR3 is made up of 13 amino acids. The CDR3 protein is CASSLEGDSPLHF. Here the CDR3 DNA reads TGTGCCAGCAGCTTGGAGGGGGATTCACCCCTCCACTTT.

The V and J genes are TRBV4-3 and TRBJ2-2; D is uncertain. Germline V lookup: CDR1 LGHNA, CDR2 YSLEER. There are 16 residues in the CDR3. Trimming removed 0 bases from V and 3 bases from J, with 11 bases in between. CDR3: CASSQEWERYTGELFF. In DNA form, the CDR3 reads TGCGCCAGCAGCCAAGAATGGGAAAGATACACCGGGGAGCTGTTTTTT.

The rearrangement joins TRBV6-1 to TRBJ1-3; unclear D gene. The CDR3 consists of 13 residues. The V and J ends lost 8 bases and 0 bases respectively, with 8 bases between them. The V gene's germline CDR1 is MNHNS and CDR2 SASEGT. The CDR3 spells CASCQLSGNTIYF. CDR3 nucleotide sequence: TGTGCCAGCTGTCAGCTCTCTGGAAACACCATATATTTT.

The V gene is TRBV7-2, the J gene TRBJ2-7; D might be TRBD2 (5 bases). Trimming left V 1 base short and J 0 bases short, with 13 bases between. Germline CDR1 is SGHTA and CDR2 is FQGNSA. This CDR3 is built from 16 residues. CDR3 sequence: CASSLVTGLSSYEQYF. The CDR3 DNA reads as TGTGCCAGCAGCTTAGTTACGGGGTTGAGCTCCTACGAGCAGTACTTC. Based on the CDR3 plus reference TRBV7-2 and TRBJ2-7, the full variable domain is GAGVSQSPSNKVTEKGKDVELRCDPISGHTALYWYRQSLGQGLEFLIYFQGNSAPDKSGLPSDRFSAERTGGSVSTLTIQRTQQEDSAVYLCASSLVTGLSSYEQYFGPGTRLTVT.

The V gene is TRBV27, the J gene TRBJ1-5, with D possibly TRBD1 on 6 matching bases. V lost 5 bases and J 3 bases, leaving 14 bases between the germline ends. Germline V CDR1 and CDR2: MNHEY, SMNVEV (reference sequence). The CDR3 sequence is 15 residues long. CDR3 in amino acids: CASSALSGDNQPQHF. CDR3 DNA sequence: TGTGCCAGCAGTGCCCTCTCAGGGGACAATCAGCCCCAGCATTTT.

V usage is TRBV25-1 and J usage is TRBJ1-6; perhaps TRBD1 as D (6 bases). Germline V gene sequence: CDR1 MGHDK, CDR2 SYGVNS. The CDR3 sequence is 14 residues long. V was trimmed by 5 bases and J by 8 bases, leaving 13 bases between them. The chain's CDR3 is CASSMSGEDSPLHF. The CDR3 nucleotides read TGTGCCAGCAGTATGTCAGGGGAAGATTCACCCCTCCACTTT.

This chain uses TRBV2 with TRBJ1-1; D is uncertain. Trimming pared 6 bases from V and 6 bases from J, leaving 11 bases between. CDR1 is SNHLY, CDR2 FYNNEI, per germline. CDR3 length: 12 amino acids. The CDR3 DNA sequence: TGTGCCAGCAGCGGACGTATGCCTGAAGCTTTCTTT. Translation: CASSGRMPEAFF.

The J gene is TRBJ1-2, the V gene TRBV28; possibly TRBD1 for D (5 bases). Germline V gives CDR1 MDHEN, CDR2 SYDVKM. The V end was cut by 0 bases, the J end by 6 bases, with 11 bases between. This CDR3 spans 14 amino acids. The CDR3 DNA reads as TGTGCCAGCAGTTTATGGGGTCAGGGAAATGGCTACACCTTC. This sequence encodes CASSLWGQGNGYTF.

Notes on this clone: Different DNA sequences within this sample yield the same CDR3. The chain carries TRBV9 and TRBJ2-5; D unresolved. V was cut by 3 bases and J by 4 bases, with 7 bases left in between. Germline CDR1 is SGDLS and CDR2 is YYNGEE. This CDR3 is built from 12 residues. CDR3 nucleotides: TGTGCCAGCAGCGCCCGAGGAGAGACCCAGTACTTC. Its translation is CASSARGETQYF.

The gene calls are TRBV7-2 and TRBJ2-3, with 8 bases identical to TRBD2. Germline V gene lookup returns CDR1 SGHTA and CDR2 FQGNSA. With 0 bases clipped from V and 0 bases from J, the junction kept 8 bases outside the gene matches. The CDR3 contains 18 residues. CDR3 in amino acids: CASSLAPYSGESTDTQYF. As DNA, the CDR3 is TGTGCCAGCAGCTTAGCCCCGTATAGCGGGGAGAGCACAGATACGCAGTATTTT. Complete variable domain (other parts from reference TRBV7-2 and TRBJ2-3): GAGVSQSPSNKVTEKGKDVELRCDPISGHTALYWYRQSLGQGLEFLIYFQGNSAPDKSGLPSDRFSAERTGGSVSTLTIQRTQQEDSAVYLCASSLAPYSGESTDTQYFGPGTRLTVL.

The rearrangement joins TRBV19 to TRBJ2-7; D possibly uses TRBD1 or TRBD2 (5 bases each). Germline loops: CDR1 LNHDA, CDR2 SQIVND (reference sequence). Trimming removed 4 bases at V and 3 bases at J, with 16 bases between. The CDR3 is 15 amino acids. In nucleotides, the CDR3 is TGTGCCAGTAGTACGGGACGGACGAAGGACTACGAGCAGTACTTC. This sequence encodes CASSTGRTKDYEQYF.

This rearrangement joins TRBV2 to TRBJ2-1, with TRBD1 as a possible D gene (6 bases). The length of the CDR3 is 12 residues. Trimming shortened V by 3 bases and J by 6 bases, and 6 bases separated the two germline ends. Germline V CDR1 and CDR2: SNHLY, FYNNEI. In nucleotides, the CDR3 is TGTGCCAGCAGTGACAGGGGCAATGAGCAGTTCTTC. Its protein product is CASSDRGNEQFF.

The chain links TRBV28 to TRBJ2-1; TRBD2 matches at 9 bases. From germline, CDR1 is MDHEN and CDR2 SYDVKM. J was trimmed by 2 bases and V by 4 bases; bases with no gene match: 3. The CDR3 has 15 residues. The CDR3 DNA reads as TGTGCCAGCAGTTCTCCTAGCGGGACCTACAATGAGCAGTTCTTC. Translating gives CASSSPSGTYNEQFF. The complete variable domain, with remaining parts taken from reference TRBV28 and TRBJ2-1, reads DVKVTQSSRYLVKRTGEKVFLECVQDMDHENMFWYRQDPGLGLRLIYFSYDVKMKEKGDIPEGYSVSREKKERFSLILESASTNQTSMYLCASSSPSGTYNEQFFGPGTRLTVL.

This chain connects TRBV6-5 to TRBJ2-7; 11 bases align to TRBD1. This CDR3 spans 13 amino acids. V was clipped by 8 bases and J by 5 bases; unmatched bases: 5. Germline CDR1 reads MNHEY; CDR2 reads SVGAGI. The CDR3 coding sequence is TGTGCCAGCGGACAGGGGGCGCGAAACGAGCAGTACTTC. Amino acid sequence: CASGQGARNEQYF.

This chain links TRBV7-2 with TRBJ2-3, with a tentative D call TRBD2 (5 bases). From germline, CDR1 is SGHTA and CDR2 FQGNSA. There are 15 residues in the CDR3. Trimming pared 3 bases from V and 4 bases from J, leaving 14 bases between. The CDR3 DNA is TGTGCCAGCAGCTTGGTCGGAGGATTTCCAGATACGCAGTATTTT. It is translated as CASSLVGGFPDTQYF.

This clone turned up a few times. The chain employs TRBV1 and TRBJ1-6; the DNA was not used to check the table's D call, TRBD1. TRBV1 is classified as a pseudogene. The CDR3 runs to 11 residues. The DNA for the CDR3 is TGCACCAGCAGGGACAGGACGGGCCTCCACTTT. This gives the protein CTSRDRTGLHF.

The genes are TRBV6-5 and TRBJ1-4, with D perhaps TRBD1 (6 bases). The CDR3 consists of 14 residues. Trimming took off 5 bases at V and 7 bases at J, with 14 bases between the two ends. Germline-derived CDR1 and CDR2 are MNHEY and SVGAGI. CDR3 in amino acids: CASSRLGASEKLFF. CDR3 DNA sequence: TGTGCCAGCAGTCGCCTGGGGGCCTCTGAAAAACTGTTTTTT.

The V gene is TRBV9, the J gene TRBJ1-5; D call uncertain. V lost 0 bases, J lost 6 bases, and 4 bases lay in between. There are 12 residues in the CDR3. CDR1 and CDR2 from the germline V gene are SGDLS and YYNGEE. The CDR3 region is CASSVEVQPQHF. The CDR3 DNA sequence: TGTGCCAGCAGCGTAGAGGTTCAGCCCCAGCATTTT.

The chain combines TRBV19 with TRBJ1-2; a weak D match, TRBD1 (5 bases). Germline assignment: CDR1 LNHDA and CDR2 SQIVND (reference sequence). The CDR3 is 15 amino acids. Deletions cut 6 bases from V and 2 bases from J, with 16 bases between. The CDR3 nucleotides are TGTGCCAGTAGGCCCCCGGGGCCGGTAAACTATGGCTACACCTTC. It translates to CASRPPGPVNYGYTF.

The genes are TRBV5-1 and TRBJ2-6; perhaps D is TRBD1 or TRBD2 (5 bases each). V dropped 4 bases and J dropped 0 bases, with 17 bases sitting between them. CDR1 SGHRS and CDR2 YFSETQ come from the germline V gene. There are 18 residues in the CDR3. In nucleotides, the CDR3 is TGCGCCAGCAGCCCGTTGGGGGTGATTAGCTCTGGGGCCAACGTCCTGACTTTC. Protein product: CASSPLGVISSGANVLTF. The full variable domain, in which reference TRBV5-1 and TRBJ2-6 provide the parts outside the CDR3, is KAGVTQTPRYLIKTRGQQVTLSCSPISGHRSVSWYQQTPGQGLQFLFEYFSETQRNKGNFPGRFSGRQFSNSRSEMNVSTLELGDSALYLCASSPLGVISSGANVLTFGAGSRLTVL.

The chain is built from TRBV7-9 and TRBJ2-5, with 12 bases matching TRBD2. CDR1 and CDR2 from the germline V gene are SEHNR and FQNEAQ (reference sequence). V trimming: 1 base; J trimming: 3 bases; junction bases outside the gene matches: 12. The CDR3 spans 19 residues. The CDR3 DNA sequence: TGTGCCAGCAGCTTAGGAGGCGGACTAGCGGGGTTCCGAAAAGAGACCCAGTACTTC. It yields the protein CASSLGGGLAGFRKETQYF.

The rearrangement links TRBV18 to TRBJ1-2, with D tentatively TRBD1 (5 bases). The CDR3 spans 13 residues. With 3 bases removed from V and 5 bases from J, the gap between germline ends came to 10 bases. CDR1 is KGHSH, CDR2 LQKENI, per germline. This chain's CDR3 is CASSPDSQYGYTF. The CDR3 nucleotides are TGTGCCAGCTCACCCGACAGTCAGTATGGCTACACCTTC.